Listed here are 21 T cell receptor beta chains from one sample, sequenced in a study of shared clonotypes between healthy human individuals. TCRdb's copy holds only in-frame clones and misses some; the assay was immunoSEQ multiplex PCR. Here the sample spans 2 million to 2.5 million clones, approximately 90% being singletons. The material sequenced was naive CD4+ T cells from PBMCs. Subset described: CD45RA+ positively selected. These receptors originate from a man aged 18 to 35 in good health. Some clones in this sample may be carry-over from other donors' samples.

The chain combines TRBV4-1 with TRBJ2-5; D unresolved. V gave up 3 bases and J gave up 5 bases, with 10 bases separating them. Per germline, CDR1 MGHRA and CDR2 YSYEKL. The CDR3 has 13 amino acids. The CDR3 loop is CASSQGKWETQYF. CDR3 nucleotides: TGCGCCAGCAGCCAGGGCAAGTGGGAGACCCAGTACTTC.

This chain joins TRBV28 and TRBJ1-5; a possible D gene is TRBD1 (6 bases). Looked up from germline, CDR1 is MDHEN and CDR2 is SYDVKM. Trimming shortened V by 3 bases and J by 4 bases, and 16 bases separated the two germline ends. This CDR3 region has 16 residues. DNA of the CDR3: TGTGCCAGCAGTTTTGGGAAAAGGGGGGATAATCAGCCCCAGCATTTT. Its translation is CASSFGKRGDNQPQHF. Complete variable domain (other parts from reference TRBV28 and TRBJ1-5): DVKVTQSSRYLVKRTGEKVFLECVQDMDHENMFWYRQDPGLGLRLIYFSYDVKMKEKGDIPEGYSVSREKKERFSLILESASTNQTSMYLCASSFGKRGDNQPQHFGDGTRLSIL.

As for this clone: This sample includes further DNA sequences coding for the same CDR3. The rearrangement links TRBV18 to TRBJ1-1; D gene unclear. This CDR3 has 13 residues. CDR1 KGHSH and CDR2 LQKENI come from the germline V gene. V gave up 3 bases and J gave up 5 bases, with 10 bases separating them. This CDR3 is CASSPTRETEAFF. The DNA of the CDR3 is TGTGCCAGCTCACCGACGAGAGAAACTGAAGCTTTCTTT.

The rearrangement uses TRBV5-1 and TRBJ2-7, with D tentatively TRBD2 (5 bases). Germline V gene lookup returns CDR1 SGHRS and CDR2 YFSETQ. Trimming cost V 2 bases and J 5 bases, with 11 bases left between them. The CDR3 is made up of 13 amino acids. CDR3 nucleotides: TGCGCCAGCAGCTTCGGGGTGGCCAACGAGCAGTACTTC. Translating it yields CASSFGVANEQYF.

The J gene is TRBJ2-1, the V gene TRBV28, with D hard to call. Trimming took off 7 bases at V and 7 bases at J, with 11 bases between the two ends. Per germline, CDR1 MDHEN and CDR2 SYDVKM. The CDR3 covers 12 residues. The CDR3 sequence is CASTSTGNEQFF. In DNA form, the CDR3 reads TGTGCCAGCACCTCCACTGGGAATGAGCAGTTCTTC.

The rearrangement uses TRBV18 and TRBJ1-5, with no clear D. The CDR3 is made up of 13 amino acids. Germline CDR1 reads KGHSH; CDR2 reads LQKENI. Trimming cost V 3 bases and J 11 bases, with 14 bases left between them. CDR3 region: CASSPVFGPAQHF. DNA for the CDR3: TGTGCCAGCTCACCGGTATTCGGCCCGGCCCAGCATTTT.

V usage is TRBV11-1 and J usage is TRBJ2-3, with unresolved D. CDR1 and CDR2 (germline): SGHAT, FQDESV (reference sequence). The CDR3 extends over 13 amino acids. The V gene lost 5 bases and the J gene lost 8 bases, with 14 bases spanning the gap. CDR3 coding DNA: TGTGCCAGCAGCGCGGATAGTGTTCGTACGCAGTATTTT. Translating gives CASSADSVRTQYF. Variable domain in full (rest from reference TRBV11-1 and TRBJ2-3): EAEVAQSPRYKITEKSQAVAFWCDPISGHATLYWYRQILGQGPELLVQFQDESVVDDSQLPKDRFSAERLKGVDSTLKIQPAELGDSAMYLCASSADSVRTQYFGPGTRLTVL.

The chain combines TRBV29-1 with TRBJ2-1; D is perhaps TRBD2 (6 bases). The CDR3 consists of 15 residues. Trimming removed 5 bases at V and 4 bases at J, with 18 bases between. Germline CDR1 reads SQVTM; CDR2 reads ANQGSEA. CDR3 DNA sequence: TGCAGCGTTCTAAACAGGCTAGCGTTGTACAATGAGCAGTTCTTC. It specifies CSVLNRLALYNEQFF.

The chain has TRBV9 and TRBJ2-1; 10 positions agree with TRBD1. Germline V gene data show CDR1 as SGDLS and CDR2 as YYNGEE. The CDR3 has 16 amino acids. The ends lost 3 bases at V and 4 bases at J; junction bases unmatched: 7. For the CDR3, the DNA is TGTGCCAGCAGCGCCCTCCGGGACAGGGGATACAATGAGCAGTTCTTC. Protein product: CASSALRDRGYNEQFF.

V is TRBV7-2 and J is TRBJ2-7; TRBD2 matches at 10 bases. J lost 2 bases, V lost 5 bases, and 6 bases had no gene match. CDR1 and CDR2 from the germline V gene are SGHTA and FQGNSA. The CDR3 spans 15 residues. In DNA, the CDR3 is TGTGCCAGCAGCCCAGGACTAGCGGAGACCTACGAGCAGTACTTC. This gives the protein CASSPGLAETYEQYF.

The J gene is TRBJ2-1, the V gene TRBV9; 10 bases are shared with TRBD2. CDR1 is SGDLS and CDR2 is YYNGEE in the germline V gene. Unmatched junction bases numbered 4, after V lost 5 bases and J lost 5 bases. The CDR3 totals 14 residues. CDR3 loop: CASSGTSVNNEQFF. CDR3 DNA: TGTGCCAGCAGTGGGACTAGCGTCAACAATGAGCAGTTCTTC.

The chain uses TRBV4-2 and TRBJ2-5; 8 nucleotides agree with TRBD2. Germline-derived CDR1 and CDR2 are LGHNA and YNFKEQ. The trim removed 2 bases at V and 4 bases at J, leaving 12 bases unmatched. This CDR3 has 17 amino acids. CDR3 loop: CASSQWVAGNDPETQYF. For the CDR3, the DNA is TGTGCCAGCAGCCAATGGGTAGCGGGGAATGATCCAGAGACCCAGTACTTC.

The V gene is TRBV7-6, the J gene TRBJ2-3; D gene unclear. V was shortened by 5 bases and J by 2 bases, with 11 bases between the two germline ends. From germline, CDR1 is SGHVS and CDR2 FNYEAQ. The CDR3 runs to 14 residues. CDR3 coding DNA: TGTGCCAGCAGCCCAGAAAGCACCACAGATACGCAGTATTTT. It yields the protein CASSPESTTDTQYF.

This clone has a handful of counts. This CDR3 reads CASSLSFRDFGNTIYF. The CDR3 bases are TGTGCCAGCAGTTTATCTTTTCGCGATTTTGGAAACACCATATATTTT. The chain couples TRBV27 to TRBJ1-3; unclear D gene. Trimming pared 0 bases from V and 3 bases from J, leaving 12 bases between. This CDR3 has 16 amino acids. CDR1 is MNHEY, CDR2 SMNVEV, per germline (reference sequence).

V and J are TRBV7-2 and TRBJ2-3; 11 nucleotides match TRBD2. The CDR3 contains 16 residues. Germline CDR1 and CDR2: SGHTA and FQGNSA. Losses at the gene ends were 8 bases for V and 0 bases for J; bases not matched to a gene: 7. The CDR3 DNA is TGTGCCAGCGGACGACTAGCGGGACCTAGCACAGATACGCAGTATTTT. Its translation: CASGRLAGPSTDTQYF. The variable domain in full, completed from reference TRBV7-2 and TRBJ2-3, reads GAGVSQSPSNKVTEKGKDVELRCDPISGHTALYWYRQSLGQGLEFLIYFQGNSAPDKSGLPSDRFSAERTGGSVSTLTIQRTQQEDSAVYLCASGRLAGPSTDTQYFGPGTRLTVL.

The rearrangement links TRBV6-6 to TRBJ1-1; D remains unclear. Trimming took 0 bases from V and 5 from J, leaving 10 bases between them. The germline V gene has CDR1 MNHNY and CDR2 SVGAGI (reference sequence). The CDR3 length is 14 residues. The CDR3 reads CASSYSGRITEAFF. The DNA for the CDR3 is TGTGCCAGCAGTTACTCGGGCAGGATAACTGAAGCTTTCTTT.

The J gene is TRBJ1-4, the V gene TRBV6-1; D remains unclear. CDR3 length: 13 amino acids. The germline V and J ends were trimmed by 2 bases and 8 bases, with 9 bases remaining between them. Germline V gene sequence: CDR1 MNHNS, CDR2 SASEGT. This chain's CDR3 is CASSETLREKLFF. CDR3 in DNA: TGTGCCAGCAGTGAAACCCTCCGGGAAAAACTGTTTTTT.

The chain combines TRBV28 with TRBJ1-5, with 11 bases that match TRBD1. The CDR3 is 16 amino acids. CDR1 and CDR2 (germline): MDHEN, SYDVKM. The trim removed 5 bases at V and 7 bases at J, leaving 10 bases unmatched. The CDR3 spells CASSPPGQGDWQPQHF. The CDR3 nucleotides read TGTGCCAGCAGTCCCCCGGGACAGGGGGATTGGCAGCCCCAGCATTTT.

As DNA, the CDR3 is TGCGCCAGCAGCCCCTGGGGCAGCTTACCCTCTGGAAACACCATATATTTT. Protein: CASSPWGSLPSGNTIYF. This chain joins TRBV4-3 and TRBJ1-3; tentative D call: TRBD1 (5 bases). V shed 4 bases and J shed 0 bases, with 16 bases lying between them. The CDR3 length is 17 residues. Germline lookup yields CDR1 LGHNA and CDR2 YSLEER.

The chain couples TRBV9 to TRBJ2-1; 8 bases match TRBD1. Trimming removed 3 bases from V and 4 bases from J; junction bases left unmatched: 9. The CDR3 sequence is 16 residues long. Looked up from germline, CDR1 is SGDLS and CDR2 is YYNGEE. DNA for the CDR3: TGTGCCAGCAGCGGAGACCGGGACAGGAGGTACAATGAGCAGTTCTTC. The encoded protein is CASSGDRDRRYNEQFF. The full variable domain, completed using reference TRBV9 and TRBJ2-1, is DSGVTQTPKHLITATGQRVTLRCSPRSGDLSVYWYQQSLDQGLQFLIQYYNGEERAKGNILERFSAQQFPDLHSELNLSSLELGDSALYFCASSGDRDRRYNEQFFGPGTRLTVL.

CDR3: CASSLGTFNEQFF. CDR3 bases: TGTGCCAGCAGTTTGGGGACCTTCAATGAGCAGTTCTTC. The V and J genes are TRBV6-5 and TRBJ2-1; D is possibly TRBD1 or TRBD2 (5 bases each). This CDR3 region has 13 residues. V was clipped by 4 bases and J by 6 bases, with 10 bases between them. Germline V gene lookup returns CDR1 MNHEY and CDR2 SVGAGI.